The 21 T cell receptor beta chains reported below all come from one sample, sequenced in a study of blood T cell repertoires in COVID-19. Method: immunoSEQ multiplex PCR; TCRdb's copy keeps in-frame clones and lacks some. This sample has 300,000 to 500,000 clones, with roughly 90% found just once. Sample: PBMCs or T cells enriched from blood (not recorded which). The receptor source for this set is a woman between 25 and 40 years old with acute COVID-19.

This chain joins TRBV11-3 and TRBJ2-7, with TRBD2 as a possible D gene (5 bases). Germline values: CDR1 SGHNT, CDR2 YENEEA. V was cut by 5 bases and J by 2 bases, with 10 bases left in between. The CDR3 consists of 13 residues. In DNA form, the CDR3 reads TGTGCCAGCAGCGATGGGAGAACCTACGAGCAGTACTTC. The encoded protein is CASSDGRTYEQYF.

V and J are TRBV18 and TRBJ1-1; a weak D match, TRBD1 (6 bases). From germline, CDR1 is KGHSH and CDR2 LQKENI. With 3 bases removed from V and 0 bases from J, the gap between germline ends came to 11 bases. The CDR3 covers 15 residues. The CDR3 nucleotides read TGTGCCAGCTCACCGTTGGGGGCTATGAACACTGAAGCTTTCTTT. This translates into CASSPLGAMNTEAFF.

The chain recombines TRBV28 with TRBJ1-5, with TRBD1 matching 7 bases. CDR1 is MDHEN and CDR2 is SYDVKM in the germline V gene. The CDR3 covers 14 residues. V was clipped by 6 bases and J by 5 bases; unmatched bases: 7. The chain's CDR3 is CASSENRGHQPQHF. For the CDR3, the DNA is TGTGCCAGCAGCGAAAACAGGGGACATCAGCCCCAGCATTTT.

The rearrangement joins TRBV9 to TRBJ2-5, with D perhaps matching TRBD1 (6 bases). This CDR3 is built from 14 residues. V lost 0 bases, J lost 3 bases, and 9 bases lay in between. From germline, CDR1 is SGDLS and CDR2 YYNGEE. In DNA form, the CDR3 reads TGTGCCAGCAGCGTAGGAGGGGGAAAAGAGACCCAGTACTTC. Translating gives CASSVGGGKETQYF. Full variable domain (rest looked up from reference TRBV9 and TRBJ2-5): DSGVTQTPKHLITATGQRVTLRCSPRSGDLSVYWYQQSLDQGLQFLIQYYNGEERAKGNILERFSAQQFPDLHSELNLSSLELGDSALYFCASSVGGGKETQYFGPGTRLLVL.

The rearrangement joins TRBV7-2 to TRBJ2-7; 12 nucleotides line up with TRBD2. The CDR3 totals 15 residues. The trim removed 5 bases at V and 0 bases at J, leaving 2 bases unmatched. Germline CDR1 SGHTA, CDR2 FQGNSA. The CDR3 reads CASSKLAGGSYEQYF. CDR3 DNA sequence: TGTGCCAGCAGCAAACTAGCGGGGGGCTCCTACGAGCAGTACTTC.

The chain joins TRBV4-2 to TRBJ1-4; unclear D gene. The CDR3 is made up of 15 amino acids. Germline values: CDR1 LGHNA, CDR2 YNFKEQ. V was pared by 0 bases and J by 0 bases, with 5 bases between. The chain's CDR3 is CASSQDGSTNEKLFF. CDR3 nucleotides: TGTGCCAGCAGCCAAGACGGTTCAACTAATGAAAAACTGTTTTTT.

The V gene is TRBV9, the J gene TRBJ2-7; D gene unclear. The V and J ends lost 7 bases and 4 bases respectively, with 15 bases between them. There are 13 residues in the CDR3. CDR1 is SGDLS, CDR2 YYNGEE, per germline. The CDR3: CASSARSEYEQYF. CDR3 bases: TGTGCCAGCTCCGCCAGATCAGAATACGAGCAGTACTTC.

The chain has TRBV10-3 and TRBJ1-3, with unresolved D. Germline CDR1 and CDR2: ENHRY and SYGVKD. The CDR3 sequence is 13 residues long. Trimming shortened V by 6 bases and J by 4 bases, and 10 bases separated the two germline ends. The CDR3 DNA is TGTGCCATCAGCCCTGTTTTAGGAAACACCATATATTTT. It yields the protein CAISPVLGNTIYF.

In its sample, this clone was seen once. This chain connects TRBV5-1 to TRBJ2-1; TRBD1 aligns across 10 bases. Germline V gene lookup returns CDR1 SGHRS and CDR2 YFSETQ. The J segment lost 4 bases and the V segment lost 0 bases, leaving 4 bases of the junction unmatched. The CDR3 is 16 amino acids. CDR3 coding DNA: TGCGCCAGCAGCTTGGGTCTGGGACAGGGGTACAATGAGCAGTTCTTC. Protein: CASSLGLGQGYNEQFF.

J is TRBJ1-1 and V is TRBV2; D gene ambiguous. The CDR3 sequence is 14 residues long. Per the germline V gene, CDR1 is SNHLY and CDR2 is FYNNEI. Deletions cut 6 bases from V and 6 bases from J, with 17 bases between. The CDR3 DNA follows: TGTGCCAGCAGCTCTTCGGGGATACGTTCTGAAGCTTTCTTT. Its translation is CASSSSGIRSEAFF.

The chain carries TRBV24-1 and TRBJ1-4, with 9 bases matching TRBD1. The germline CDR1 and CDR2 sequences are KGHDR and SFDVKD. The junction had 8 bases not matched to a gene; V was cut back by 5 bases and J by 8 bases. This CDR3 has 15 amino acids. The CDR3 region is CATSGGGQGGEKLFF. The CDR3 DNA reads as TGTGCCACCAGTGGTGGGGGACAGGGAGGGGAAAAACTGTTTTTT.

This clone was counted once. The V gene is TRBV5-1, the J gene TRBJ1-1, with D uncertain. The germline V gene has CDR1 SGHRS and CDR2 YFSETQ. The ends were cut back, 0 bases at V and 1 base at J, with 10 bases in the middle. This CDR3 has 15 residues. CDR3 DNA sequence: TGCGCCAGCAGCTTGGTGGAGGGATGGAACACTGAAGCTTTCTTT. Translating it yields CASSLVEGWNTEAFF.

The CDR3 nucleotides read TGCGCCAGCAGCTTGGACGCGGCCCTTTCGGGGTCACCCCTCCACTTT. The encoded protein is CASSLDAALSGSPLHF. The genes are TRBV5-1 and TRBJ1-6; D is ambiguous. CDR1 is SGHRS, CDR2 YFSETQ, per germline. V lost 0 bases to trimming and J lost 10 bases, with 17 bases between them. The length of the CDR3 is 16 residues. The variable domain in full, with the rest retrieved from reference TRBV5-1 and TRBJ1-6, is KAGVTQTPRYLIKTRGQQVTLSCSPISGHRSVSWYQQTPGQGLQFLFEYFSETQRNKGNFPGRFSGRQFSNSRSEMNVSTLELGDSALYLCASSLDAALSGSPLHFGNGTRLTVT.

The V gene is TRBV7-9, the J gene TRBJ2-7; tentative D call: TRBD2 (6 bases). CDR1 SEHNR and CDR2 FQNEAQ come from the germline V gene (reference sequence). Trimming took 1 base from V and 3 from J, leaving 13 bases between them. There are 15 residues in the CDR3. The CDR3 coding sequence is TGTGCCAGCAGCTTAGGGGGGGTAGCGTTCTACGAGCAGTACTTC. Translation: CASSLGGVAFYEQYF. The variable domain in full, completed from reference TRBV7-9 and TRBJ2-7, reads DTGVSQNPRHKITKRGQNVTFRCDPISEHNRLYWYRQTLGQGPEFLTYFQNEAQLEKSRLLSDRFSAERPKGSFSTLEIQRTEQGDSAMYLCASSLGGVAFYEQYFGPGTRLTVT.

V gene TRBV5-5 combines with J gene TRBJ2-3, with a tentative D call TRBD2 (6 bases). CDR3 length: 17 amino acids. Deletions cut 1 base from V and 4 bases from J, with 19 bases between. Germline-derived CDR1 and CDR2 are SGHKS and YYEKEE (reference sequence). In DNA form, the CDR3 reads TGTGCCAGCAGCTTGTTGGGACTCCAAAAGGCAGCAGATACGCAGTATTTT. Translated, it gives CASSLLGLQKAADTQYF.

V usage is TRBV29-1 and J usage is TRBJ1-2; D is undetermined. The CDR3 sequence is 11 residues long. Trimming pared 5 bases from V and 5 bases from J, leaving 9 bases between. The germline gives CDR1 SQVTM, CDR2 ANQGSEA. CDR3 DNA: TGCAGCGTTCCAGGTTCTTATGGCTACACCTTC. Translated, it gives CSVPGSYGYTF.

The CDR3 sequence: CASSQEAQDDANTEAFF. The CDR3 DNA follows: TGCGCCAGCAGCCAAGAGGCACAGGATGATGCGAACACTGAAGCTTTCTTT. The chain recombines TRBV4-1 with TRBJ1-1, with D tentatively TRBD1 (5 bases). The CDR3 contains 17 residues. V lost 0 bases to trimming and J lost 1 base, with 15 bases between them. CDR1 is MGHRA and CDR2 is YSYEKL in the germline V gene.

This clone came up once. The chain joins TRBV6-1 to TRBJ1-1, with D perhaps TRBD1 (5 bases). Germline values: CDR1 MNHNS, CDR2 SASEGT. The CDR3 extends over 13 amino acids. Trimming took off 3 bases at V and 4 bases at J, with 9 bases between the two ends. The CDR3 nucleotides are TGTGCCAGCAGTGAGGGGGGTTTCACTGAAGCTTTCTTT. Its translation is CASSEGGFTEAFF.

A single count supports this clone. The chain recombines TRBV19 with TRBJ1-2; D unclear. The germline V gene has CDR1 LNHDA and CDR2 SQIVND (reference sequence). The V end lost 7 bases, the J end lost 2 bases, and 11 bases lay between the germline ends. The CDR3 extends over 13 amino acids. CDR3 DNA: TGTGCCAGTATTGGCCGGGAGAACTATGGCTACACCTTC. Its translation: CASIGRENYGYTF.

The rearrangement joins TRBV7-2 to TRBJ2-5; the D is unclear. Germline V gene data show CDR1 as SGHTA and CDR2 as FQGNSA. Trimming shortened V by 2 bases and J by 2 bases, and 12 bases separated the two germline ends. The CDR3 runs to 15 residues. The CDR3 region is CASSLTPRAQETQYF. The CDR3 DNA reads TGTGCCAGCAGCTTAACCCCCCGAGCACAAGAGACCCAGTACTTC.

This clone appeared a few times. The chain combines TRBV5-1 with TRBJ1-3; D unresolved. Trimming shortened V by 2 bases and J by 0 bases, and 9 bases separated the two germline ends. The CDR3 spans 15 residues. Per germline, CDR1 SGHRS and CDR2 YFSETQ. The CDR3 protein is CASSLKEFSGNTIYF. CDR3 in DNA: TGCGCCAGCAGCTTAAAAGAGTTCTCTGGAAACACCATATATTTT.